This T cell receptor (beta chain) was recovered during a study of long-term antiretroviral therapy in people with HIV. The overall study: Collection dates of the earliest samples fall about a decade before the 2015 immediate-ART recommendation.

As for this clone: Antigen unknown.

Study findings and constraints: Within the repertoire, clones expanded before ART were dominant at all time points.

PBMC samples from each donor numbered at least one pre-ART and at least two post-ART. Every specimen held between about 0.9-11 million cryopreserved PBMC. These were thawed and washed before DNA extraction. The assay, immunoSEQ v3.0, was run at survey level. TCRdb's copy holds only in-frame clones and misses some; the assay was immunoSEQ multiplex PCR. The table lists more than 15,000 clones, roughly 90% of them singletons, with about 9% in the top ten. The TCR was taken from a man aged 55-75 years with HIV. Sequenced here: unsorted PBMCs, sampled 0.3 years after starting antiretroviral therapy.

CDR3 sequence (DNA): TGTGCCTGTAGACAGGGCTTCACTGAAGCTTTCTTT. This codes for CACRQGFTEAFF. The chain carries TRBV30 and TRBJ1-1; TRBD1 matches 7 bases. The ends lost 6 bases at V and 4 bases at J; junction bases unmatched: 5. Germline CDR1 reads GTSNPN; CDR2 reads SVGIG (reference sequence). The length of the CDR3 is 12 residues.